Listed below are T cell receptor beta chains from one sample, sequenced in a study of blood T cell repertoires in COVID-19. Sequenced by immunoSEQ multiplex PCR; TCRdb stores in-frame clones only, minus some. This sample has some 70,000 clones, with 75% to 95% found just once. The sample comprised peripheral blood. All receptors derive from a man in his forties or fifties with COVID-19, enrolled during active disease. Both conserved end residues are part of each CDR3. The order of the fields is V gene, clone size, J gene, D gene, CDR3 protein, CDR3 DNA. D genes are given only for firm matches. The listing skips clone size in some rows; elsewhere it reads once, few, many or a size class.

v_gene: TRBV10-3
abundance: NA
j_gene: TRBJ2-2
d_gene: TRBD2
CDR3aa: CAISPSGGSYTGELFF
CDR3nt: TGTGCCATCAGTCCTAGCGGGGGGTCTTACACCGGGGAGCTGTTTTTT

v_gene: TRBV5-4
abundance: NA
j_gene: TRBJ1-4
d_gene: NA
CDR3aa: CASSPSITRGATNEKLFF
CDR3nt: TGTGCCAGCAGCCCATCCATAACGCGGGGTGCAACTAATGAAAAACTGTTTTTT

v_gene: TRBV19
abundance: NA
j_gene: TRBJ1-6
d_gene: TRBD1
CDR3aa: CASSMGDSLGSPLHF
CDR3nt: TGTGCCAGTAGTATGGGGGACAGCTTAGGATCACCCCTCCACTTT

v_gene: TRBV28
abundance: NA
j_gene: TRBJ2-2
d_gene: NA
CDR3aa: CASSWQGSGELFF
CDR3nt: TGTGCCAGCAGTTGGCAGGGATCCGGGGAGCTGTTTTTT

v_gene: TRBV11-1
abundance: NA
j_gene: TRBJ2-7
d_gene: TRBD1
CDR3aa: CASSSPIRDRSYEQYF
CDR3nt: TGTGCCAGCAGCTCCCCGATCCGGGACAGGTCCTACGAGCAGTACTTC

v_gene: TRBV5-4
abundance: NA
j_gene: TRBJ2-7
d_gene: TRBD1
CDR3aa: CASSSGGRDRVYEQYF
CDR3nt: TGTGCCAGCAGCTCAGGGGGAAGGGACAGAGTCTACGAGCAGTACTTC

v_gene: TRBV9
abundance: NA
j_gene: TRBJ2-3
d_gene: NA
CDR3aa: CASSVGIDTQYF
CDR3nt: TGTGCCAGCAGCGTAGGTATAGATACGCAGTATTTT

v_gene: TRBV18
abundance: NA
j_gene: TRBJ1-2
d_gene: TRBD1
CDR3aa: CASSPPGTGTVGGYTF
CDR3nt: TGTGCCAGCTCACCACCGGGGACAGGGACGGTCGGTGGCTACACCTTC

v_gene: TRBV6-5
abundance: NA
j_gene: TRBJ1-1
d_gene: NA
CDR3aa: CASSYSIGFNTEAFF
CDR3nt: TGTGCCAGCAGTTACTCTATCGGTTTTAATACTGAAGCTTTCTTT

v_gene: TRBV3-1/TRBV3-2
abundance: NA
j_gene: TRBJ2-3
d_gene: TRBD2
CDR3aa: CASSPRLAGGTDTQYF
CDR3nt: TGTGCCAGCAGCCCGAGACTAGCGGGGGGTACAGATACGCAGTATTTT

v_gene: TRBV7-9
abundance: NA
j_gene: TRBJ1-4
d_gene: TRBD1
CDR3aa: CASSLMGQGDEKLFF
CDR3nt: TGTGCCAGCAGCTTAATGGGACAGGGGGATGAAAAACTGTTTTTT

v_gene: TRBV5-1
abundance: NA
j_gene: TRBJ1-6
d_gene: NA
CDR3aa: CASSFGGDYNSPLHF
CDR3nt: TGCGCCAGCAGCTTCGGGGGGGATTATAATTCACCCCTCCACTTT

v_gene: TRBV28
abundance: NA
j_gene: TRBJ1-2
d_gene: NA
CDR3aa: CASSPPLSGYTF
CDR3nt: TGTGCCAGCAGCCCCCCCCTCTCCGGCTACACCTTC

v_gene: TRBV2
abundance: NA
j_gene: TRBJ2-5
d_gene: NA
CDR3aa: CASSVRRIDETQYF
CDR3nt: TGTGCCAGCAGTGTGAGGCGTATAGATGAGACCCAGTACTTC

v_gene: TRBV19
abundance: NA
j_gene: TRBJ1-5
d_gene: NA
CDR3aa: CASSRWGGDSNQPQHF
CDR3nt: TGTGCCAGTAGCCGGTGGGGGGGGGATAGCAATCAGCCCCAGCATTTT

v_gene: TRBV6-2/TRBV6-3
abundance: NA
j_gene: TRBJ2-2
d_gene: TRBD1
CDR3aa: CASSYPIFGDRRTGELFF
CDR3nt: TGTGCCAGCAGTTACCCGATTTTTGGGGACAGGAGGACCGGGGAGCTGTTTTTT

v_gene: TRBV6-5
abundance: once
j_gene: TRBJ1-2
d_gene: TRBD1
CDR3aa: CASSYGQGSYGYTF
CDR3nt: TGTGCCAGCAGTTACGGACAGGGGTCCTATGGCTACACCTTC

v_gene: TRBV7-9
abundance: NA
j_gene: TRBJ2-6
d_gene: NA
CDR3aa: CASSFRGGGANVLTF
CDR3nt: TGTGCCAGCAGCTTCAGGGGCGGTGGGGCCAACGTCCTGACTTTC

v_gene: TRBV29-1
abundance: once
j_gene: TRBJ1-2
d_gene: TRBD1
CDR3aa: CSVLQGYGYTF
CDR3nt: TGCAGCGTATTACAGGGGTACGGCTACACCTTC

v_gene: TRBV19
abundance: NA
j_gene: TRBJ1-1
d_gene: TRBD1
CDR3aa: CASSIGTGVFSAFF
CDR3nt: TGTGCCAGTAGTATTGGGACAGGAGTCTTCAGCGCTTTCTTT

v_gene: TRBV7-2
abundance: NA
j_gene: TRBJ2-3
d_gene: NA
CDR3aa: CASSLESGLGVGDTQYF
CDR3nt: TGTGCCAGCAGCTTAGAGTCTGGCCTCGGGGTCGGGGATACGCAGTATTTT

v_gene: TRBV19
abundance: NA
j_gene: TRBJ1-5
d_gene: TRBD1
CDR3aa: CASSTLLQGAVQPQHF
CDR3nt: TGTGCCAGTAGTACCCTATTACAGGGGGCCGTTCAGCCCCAGCATTTT

v_gene: TRBV5-4
abundance: NA
j_gene: TRBJ2-5
d_gene: TRBD2
CDR3aa: CASSPGRTSGDQETQYF
CDR3nt: TGTGCCAGCAGCCCAGGTCGGACTAGCGGGGACCAAGAGACCCAGTACTTC

v_gene: TRBV7-9
abundance: NA
j_gene: TRBJ1-1
d_gene: NA
CDR3aa: CASSSLLNTEAFF
CDR3nt: TGTGCCAGCAGTTCCTTATTGAACACTGAAGCTTTCTTT

v_gene: TRBV18
abundance: NA
j_gene: TRBJ1-3
d_gene: NA
CDR3aa: CASSPSRDSGNTIYF
CDR3nt: TGTGCCAGCTCACCGTCCAGGGACTCTGGAAACACCATATATTTT

v_gene: TRBV11-2
abundance: NA
j_gene: TRBJ2-5
d_gene: NA
CDR3aa: CASSLVGTGNQETQYF
CDR3nt: TGTGCCAGCAGCTTAGTGGGTACCGGGAACCAAGAGACCCAGTACTTC

v_gene: TRBV5-6
abundance: NA
j_gene: TRBJ2-1
d_gene: NA
CDR3aa: CASSLEWSSSYNEQFF
CDR3nt: TGTGCCAGCAGCTTGGAATGGAGCTCGTCCTACAATGAGCAGTTCTTC

v_gene: TRBV6-5
abundance: NA
j_gene: TRBJ1-1
d_gene: TRBD1
CDR3aa: CASWTGANTEAFF
CDR3nt: TGTGCCAGTTGGACAGGCGCCAACACTGAAGCTTTCTTT

v_gene: TRBV27
abundance: once
j_gene: TRBJ2-5
d_gene: TRBD1
CDR3aa: CASKGTVEETQYF
CDR3nt: TGTGCCAGCAAGGGGACAGTAGAAGAGACCCAGTACTTC

v_gene: TRBV6-5
abundance: once
j_gene: TRBJ2-1
d_gene: TRBD1
CDR3aa: CASSSGGWGEQFF
CDR3nt: TGTGCCAGCAGCTCAGGGGGCTGGGGGGAGCAGTTCTTC

v_gene: TRBV28
abundance: NA
j_gene: TRBJ1-2
d_gene: TRBD1
CDR3aa: CASSLGQDNYGYTF
CDR3nt: TGTGCCAGCAGTCTGGGACAGGACAACTATGGCTACACCTTC

v_gene: TRBV30
abundance: NA
j_gene: TRBJ2-4
d_gene: NA
CDR3aa: CAWSSDLAGKNIQYF
CDR3nt: TGTGCCTGGAGTTCCGACCTGGCGGGAAAAAACATTCAGTACTTC

v_gene: TRBV19
abundance: NA
j_gene: TRBJ2-7
d_gene: NA
CDR3aa: CASSIQGGDEQYF
CDR3nt: TGTGCCAGTAGTATACAGGGTGGAGACGAGCAGTACTTC

v_gene: TRBV6-5
abundance: NA
j_gene: TRBJ1-2
d_gene: TRBD1
CDR3aa: CASTSGQDRVYTF
CDR3nt: TGTGCCAGCACTTCGGGACAGGACAGGGTCTACACCTTC

v_gene: TRBV7-9
abundance: NA
j_gene: TRBJ1-4
d_gene: NA
CDR3aa: CASSSQTVATNEKLFF
CDR3nt: TGTGCCAGCAGCTCACAGACAGTCGCAACTAATGAAAAACTGTTTTTT

v_gene: TRBV5-1
abundance: NA
j_gene: TRBJ1-2
d_gene: NA
CDR3aa: CASSLAGINYGYTF
CDR3nt: TGCGCCAGCAGCTTGGCCGGGATTAACTATGGCTACACCTTC

v_gene: TRBV11-2
abundance: NA
j_gene: TRBJ1-1
d_gene: TRBD1
CDR3aa: CASSQDRDTEAFF
CDR3nt: TGTGCCAGCAGCCAAGACAGGGATACTGAAGCTTTCTTT

v_gene: TRBV30
abundance: NA
j_gene: TRBJ1-1
d_gene: TRBD1
CDR3aa: CAWSVRDRSRTEAFF
CDR3nt: TGTGCCTGGAGTGTTCGGGACAGGAGCCGCACTGAAGCTTTCTTT

v_gene: TRBV6-5
abundance: NA
j_gene: TRBJ2-4
d_gene: NA
CDR3aa: CASSIQWSPRNIQYF
CDR3nt: TGTGCCAGCAGTATCCAATGGAGTCCCCGTAACATTCAGTACTTC

v_gene: TRBV10-3
abundance: NA
j_gene: TRBJ1-2
d_gene: NA
CDR3aa: CAISDQAGYGYGYTF
CDR3nt: TGTGCCATCAGTGATCAAGCCGGGTATGGCTATGGCTACACCTTC

v_gene: TRBV5-4
abundance: NA
j_gene: TRBJ1-2
d_gene: NA
CDR3aa: CASSPGGLQRGGYTF
CDR3nt: TGTGCCAGCAGTCCCGGGGGGCTCCAACGAGGTGGCTACACCTTC

v_gene: TRBV6-6
abundance: NA
j_gene: TRBJ2-4
d_gene: TRBD1
CDR3aa: CASSYSVGGENIQYF
CDR3nt: TGTGCCAGCAGTTACTCGGTAGGGGGCGAAAACATTCAGTACTTC

v_gene: TRBV30
abundance: NA
j_gene: TRBJ1-1
d_gene: NA
CDR3aa: CAWREPEAAFF
CDR3nt: TGTGCCTGGAGGGAACCGGAGGCAGCTTTCTTT

v_gene: TRBV6-6
abundance: NA
j_gene: TRBJ1-4
d_gene: NA
CDR3aa: CATWGGDEKLFF
CDR3nt: TGTGCCACCTGGGGCGGGGACGAAAAACTGTTTTTT

v_gene: TRBV3-1/TRBV3-2
abundance: NA
j_gene: TRBJ2-2
d_gene: TRBD1
CDR3aa: CASSQYSGGPGELFF
CDR3nt: TGTGCCAGCAGCCAATATTCAGGGGGTCCCGGGGAGCTGTTTTTT

v_gene: TRBV12-3/TRBV12-4
abundance: NA
j_gene: TRBJ2-1
d_gene: TRBD2
CDR3aa: CASSPRLAGEQFF
CDR3nt: TGTGCCAGCAGTCCGAGACTAGCGGGGGAGCAGTTCTTC

v_gene: TRBV6-5
abundance: NA
j_gene: TRBJ1-1
d_gene: NA
CDR3aa: CASSRGYTEAFF
CDR3nt: TGTGCCAGCAGTCGAGGGTACACTGAAGCTTTCTTT

v_gene: TRBV5-1
abundance: NA
j_gene: TRBJ1-6
d_gene: NA
CDR3aa: CASSRRPDDSPLHF
CDR3nt: TGCGCCAGCAGCAGGAGGCCAGATGATTCACCCCTCCACTTT

v_gene: TRBV30
abundance: NA
j_gene: TRBJ2-5
d_gene: NA
CDR3aa: CAWSDGEVTQYF
CDR3nt: TGTGCCTGGAGTGATGGGGAGGTGACCCAGTACTTC

v_gene: TRBV5-8
abundance: NA
j_gene: TRBJ1-5
d_gene: NA
CDR3aa: CASRSRQTGNQPQHF
CDR3nt: TGTGCCAGCAGATCTAGACAGACTGGCAATCAGCCCCAGCATTTT

v_gene: TRBV19
abundance: NA
j_gene: TRBJ1-2
d_gene: TRBD1
CDR3aa: CASSMQGVGYTF
CDR3nt: TGTGCCAGTAGTATGCAGGGGGTAGGCTACACCTTC